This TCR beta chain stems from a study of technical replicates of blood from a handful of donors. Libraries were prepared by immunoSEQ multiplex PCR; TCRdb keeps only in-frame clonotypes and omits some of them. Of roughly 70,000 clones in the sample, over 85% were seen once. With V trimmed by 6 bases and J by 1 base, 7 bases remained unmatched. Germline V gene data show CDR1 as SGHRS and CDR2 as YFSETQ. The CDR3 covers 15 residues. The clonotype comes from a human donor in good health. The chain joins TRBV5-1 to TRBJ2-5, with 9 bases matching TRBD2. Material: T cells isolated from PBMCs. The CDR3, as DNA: TGCGCCAGCAAGCCCCTTAGCGGGAGCCAAGAGACCCAGTACTTC. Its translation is CASKPLSGSQETQYF. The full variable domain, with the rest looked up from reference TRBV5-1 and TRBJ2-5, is KAGVTQTPRYLIKTRGQQVTLSCSPISGHRSVSWYQQTPGQGLQFLFEYFSETQRNKGNFPGRFSGRQFSNSRSEMNVSTLELGDSALYLCASKPLSGSQETQYFGPGTRLLVL.